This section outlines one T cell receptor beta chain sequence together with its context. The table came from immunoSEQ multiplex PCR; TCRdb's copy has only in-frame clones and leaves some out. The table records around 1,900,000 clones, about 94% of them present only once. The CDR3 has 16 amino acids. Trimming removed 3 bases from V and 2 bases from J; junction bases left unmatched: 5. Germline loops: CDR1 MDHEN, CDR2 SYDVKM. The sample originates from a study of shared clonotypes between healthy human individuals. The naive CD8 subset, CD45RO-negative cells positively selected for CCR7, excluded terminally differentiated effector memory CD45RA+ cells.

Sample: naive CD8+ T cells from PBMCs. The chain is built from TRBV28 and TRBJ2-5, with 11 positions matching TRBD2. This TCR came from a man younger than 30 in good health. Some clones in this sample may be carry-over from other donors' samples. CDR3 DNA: TGTGCCAGCAGTTTGGTCGGGACTAGCGGACAAGAGACCCAGTACTTC. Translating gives CASSLVGTSGQETQYF.